These 26 T cell receptor beta chains came from one sample sequenced in a study of blood T cell repertoires in COVID-19. Profiling relied on immunoSEQ multiplex PCR, and the TCRdb table lists in-frame clones only, not all of them. The sample lists around 140,000 clones; 80% to 90% were seen once. Sequencing used peripheral blood. Every receptor here comes from a woman aged 45-65 years with acute or convalescent COVID-19.

The J gene is TRBJ1-4, the V gene TRBV3-1 (or the pseudogene TRBV3-2); 7 bases are a match to TRBD1. CDR3 length: 15 residues. Germline V gives CDR1 LGHDT, CDR2 YNNKEL (reference sequence). V was pared by 3 bases and J by 6 bases, with 7 bases of the junction left unmatched. CDR3 nucleotides: TGTGCCAGCAGCCAGCCGACAGGGCGGGATGAAAAACTGTTTTTT. This translates into CASSQPTGRDEKLFF.

J is TRBJ2-1 and V is TRBV11-3; 7 bases align to TRBD2. The germline CDR1 and CDR2 sequences are SGHNT and YENEEA. This CDR3 contains 15 residues. The ends lost 0 bases at V and 4 bases at J; junction bases unmatched: 3. DNA of the CDR3: TGTGCCAGCAGCTTAGAGCGGGGGACTTACAATGAGCAGTTCTTC. Translating it yields CASSLERGTYNEQFF.

The chain carries TRBV6-1 and TRBJ2-5; a weak D match, TRBD2 (6 bases). Looked up from germline, CDR1 is MNHNS and CDR2 is SASEGT. V lost 0 bases and J lost 1, with 6 bases in between. This CDR3 has 14 residues. CDR3 amino acids: CASSEAGGQETQYF. The CDR3 DNA reads TGTGCCAGCAGTGAAGCGGGGGGCCAAGAGACCCAGTACTTC.

This rearrangement joins TRBV7-8 to TRBJ2-1; 8 positions agree with TRBD2. This CDR3 is 16 amino acids long. V trimming: 5 bases; J trimming: 4 bases; junction bases outside the gene matches: 10. Per the germline V gene, CDR1 is SGHVS and CDR2 is FQNEAQ. The CDR3 DNA reads TGTGCCAGCAGCCGAGGGGTTGGGACTAGTTACAATGAGCAGTTCTTC. It yields the protein CASSRGVGTSYNEQFF.

The chain recombines TRBV9 with TRBJ1-3, with D possibly TRBD1 on 5 matching bases. Looked up from germline, CDR1 is SGDLS and CDR2 is YYNGEE. V was clipped by 0 bases and J by 9 bases, with 16 bases between them. The CDR3 length is 15 residues. The CDR3 loop is CASSVDRQWVGTIYF. CDR3 sequence (DNA): TGTGCCAGCAGCGTAGATCGACAGTGGGTAGGCACCATATATTTT.

CDR3 sequence: CASRPGGLYNEQFF. CDR3 DNA sequence: TGTGCCAGCAGACCCGGCGGGCTCTACAATGAGCAGTTCTTC. The chain employs TRBV7-2 and TRBJ2-1, with D perhaps TRBD2 (5 bases). V was clipped by 6 bases and J by 3 bases, with 12 bases between them. The CDR3 contains 14 residues. The germline gives CDR1 SGHTA, CDR2 FQGNSA.

The chain carries TRBV5-1 and TRBJ1-3; 7 bases are shared with TRBD1. The V and J ends lost 0 bases and 0 bases, in that order; junction bases with no gene match: 3. Germline V lookup: CDR1 SGHRS, CDR2 YFSETQ. The CDR3 covers 16 residues. The DNA of the CDR3 is TGCGCCAGCAGCTTGGCGGCAGGGGGCTCTGGAAACACCATATATTTT. Its protein is CASSLAAGGSGNTIYF.

This chain connects TRBV5-1 to TRBJ2-7, with 7 bases that match TRBD1. Trimming cost V 4 bases and J 3 bases; bases outside gene matches: 10. Germline loops: CDR1 SGHRS, CDR2 YFSETQ. The CDR3 consists of 15 residues. The CDR3 coding sequence is TGCGCCAGCAGCCCGGCAAGACAGGGAATCTACGAGCAGTACTTC. Translated, it gives CASSPARQGIYEQYF.

By sample share, this clone is medium-sized. J is TRBJ2-1 and V is TRBV27, with TRBD2 matching over 10 bases. CDR3 length equals 14 residues. Germline assignment: CDR1 MNHEY and CDR2 SMNVEV (reference sequence). J gave up 8 bases and V 7 bases, and 8 bases lay outside the gene matches. CDR3 sequence (DNA): TGTGCCAGCACTGAGCGGGGGGGCCCCGATGAGCAGTTCTTC. Translating it yields CASTERGGPDEQFF.

The chain is built from TRBV5-4 and TRBJ1-5, with 7 bases matching TRBD1. J gave up 2 bases and V 3 bases, and 2 bases lay outside the gene matches. The germline V gene has CDR1 SGHNT and CDR2 YYREEE (reference sequence). This CDR3 spans 14 amino acids. In nucleotides, the CDR3 is TGTGCCAGCAGCTATGACAGGGGCAATCAGCCCCAGCATTTT. Translated: CASSYDRGNQPQHF.

The CDR3 here is CASSIDRGSSYGYTF. CDR3 coding DNA: TGTGCCAGCAGTATAGATAGAGGGAGCTCCTATGGCTACACCTTC. The chain has TRBV2 and TRBJ1-2, with unresolved D. Trimming removed 5 bases from V and 4 bases from J, with 17 bases in between. CDR1 is SNHLY, CDR2 FYNNEI, per germline. This CDR3 spans 15 amino acids. Full variable domain (missing parts from reference TRBV2 and TRBJ1-2): EPEVTQTPSHQVTQMGQEVILRCVPISNHLYFYWYRQILGQKVEFLVSFYNNEISEKSEIFDDQFSVERPDGSNFTLKIRSTKLEDSAMYFCASSIDRGSSYGYTFGSGTRLTVV.

This chain joins TRBV9 and TRBJ2-1; the match to TRBD2 covers 10 bases. Germline V lookup: CDR1 SGDLS, CDR2 YYNGEE. This CDR3 contains 16 residues. The trim removed 4 bases at V and 7 bases at J, leaving 11 bases unmatched. DNA for the CDR3: TGTGCCAGCAGCCCCCGGGGACTAGCGATACTTAATGAGCAGTTCTTC. Its protein product is CASSPRGLAILNEQFF.

The chain links TRBV14 to TRBJ1-2; no clear D. Looked up from germline, CDR1 is SGHDN and CDR2 is FVKESK. This CDR3 is built from 16 residues. Trimming took off 0 bases at V and 6 bases at J, with 17 bases between the two ends. Here the CDR3 DNA reads TGTGCCAGCAGCCAAGACTCAGGCTCTTTGGGCAATGGCTACACCTTC. Translation: CASSQDSGSLGNGYTF.

J is TRBJ2-3 and V is TRBV2; perhaps TRBD2 as D (6 bases). In germline, CDR1 is SNHLY, CDR2 FYNNEI. The V end was cut by 6 bases, the J end by 5 bases, with 18 bases between. CDR3 length: 15 residues. The CDR3 nucleotides are TGTGCCAGCAGCTCCCAGGAGGGGATTGGAGATACGCAGTATTTT. Residues: CASSSQEGIGDTQYF.

This clone was seen a few times. The chain employs TRBV3-1 (or the pseudogene TRBV3-2) and TRBJ1-5, with 7 bases fitting TRBD1. Germline V gene sequence: CDR1 LGHDT, CDR2 YNNKEL (reference sequence). After removal of 2 bases from V and 4 bases from J, the junction contained 5 bases not matched to a gene. This CDR3 is built from 15 residues. DNA of the CDR3: TGTGCCAGCAGCCAACGGACAGGCGAAAATCAGCCCCAGCATTTT. This codes for CASSQRTGENQPQHF.

The rearrangement uses TRBV2 and TRBJ1-1, with 7 bases aligning to TRBD1. J was trimmed by 4 bases and V by 7 bases; bases with no gene match: 12. The CDR3 sequence is 15 residues long. CDR1 SNHLY and CDR2 FYNNEI come from the germline V gene. This CDR3 reads CASIPGQAGRTEAFF. CDR3 nucleotide sequence: TGTGCCAGCATTCCCGGACAGGCAGGTCGCACTGAAGCTTTCTTT.

The chain has TRBV3-1 (or the pseudogene TRBV3-2) and TRBJ2-7; 8 bases are a match to TRBD2. With 0 bases clipped from V and 3 bases from J, the junction kept 7 bases outside the gene matches. The CDR3 spans 16 residues. From germline, CDR1 is LGHDT and CDR2 YNNKEL (reference sequence). The CDR3 nucleotides are TGTGCCAGCAGCCAAGATGGGACTAGAGGGCTCTACGAGCAGTACTTC. Translated, it gives CASSQDGTRGLYEQYF.

The sample holds a few counts of this clone. CDR3 nucleotide sequence: TGCGCCAGCAGCGCAGGACAGGGGGCTAACTATGGCTACACCTTC. Translation: CASSAGQGANYGYTF. The V and J genes are TRBV4-1 and TRBJ1-2, with 10 nucleotides matching TRBD1. Germline CDR1 reads MGHRA; CDR2 reads YSYEKL. The CDR3 loop spans 15 amino acids. Trimming at V came to 5 bases and at J to 0 bases, leaving 3 bases not matched to a gene.

J is TRBJ1-1 and V is TRBV9; TRBD1 might be the D (6 bases). Germline V gives CDR1 SGDLS, CDR2 YYNGEE. This CDR3 has 15 residues. The V and J ends lost 0 bases and 3 bases respectively, with 12 bases between them. The CDR3 sequence is CASSVVAGTHTEAFF. The CDR3 coding sequence is TGTGCCAGCAGCGTAGTTGCCGGGACACACACTGAAGCTTTCTTT.

V is TRBV19 and J is TRBJ2-7; possible D gene TRBD2, 5 bases. The germline V gene encodes CDR1 LNHDA and CDR2 SQIVND (reference sequence). This CDR3 contains 13 residues. Trimming left V 0 bases short and J 7 bases short, with 10 bases between. The CDR3: CASSIDRLMEQYF. In DNA, the CDR3 is TGTGCCAGTAGTATAGACCGACTAATGGAGCAGTACTTC.

The V gene is TRBV21-1, the J gene TRBJ2-3; the table names TRBD2, a call not compared with the DNA. TRBV21-1 is termed a pseudogene. The CDR3 loop spans 15 amino acids. The CDR3 nucleotides are TGTGCCAGCAGCATTACGAGCGGGGAATCAGATACGCAGTATTTT. Amino acid sequence: CASSITSGESDTQYF.

V is TRBV5-1 and J is TRBJ2-4; 11 bases agree with TRBD1. Germline V CDR1 and CDR2: SGHRS, YFSETQ. With V trimmed by 4 bases and J by 7 bases, 7 bases remained unmatched. The CDR3 spans 15 residues. CDR3 bases: TGCGCCAGCAGCGATTGGACAGGGGGCGCGAACATTCAGTACTTC. Its translation is CASSDWTGGANIQYF.

The CDR3 region has the DNA TGTGCCAGCAGCGTAGCCCACAGCTCTGGGGCCAACGTCCTGACTTTC. Its translation: CASSVAHSSGANVLTF. The chain joins TRBV9 to TRBJ2-6; the D is unclear. In germline, CDR1 is SGDLS, CDR2 YYNGEE. The CDR3 is made up of 16 amino acids. Trimming stripped 0 bases from V and 0 bases from J, with 7 bases between.

V is TRBV10-3 and J is TRBJ1-5; D uncertain. The CDR3 loop spans 12 amino acids. CDR1 is ENHRY, CDR2 SYGVKD, per germline. The V end lost 6 bases, the J end lost 7 bases, and 10 bases lay between the germline ends. The CDR3 here is CAISEGGQPQHF. As DNA, the CDR3 is TGTGCCATCAGCGAGGGCGGCCAGCCCCAGCATTTT.

The chain uses TRBV18 and TRBJ1-2, with a weak D call TRBD1 (5 bases). The ends were cut back, 3 bases at V and 7 bases at J, with 9 bases in the middle. The CDR3 contains 12 residues. The germline gives CDR1 KGHSH, CDR2 LQKENI. The CDR3 DNA reads as TGTGCCAGCTCACCGGGGGGTGGTGGCTACACCTTC. It specifies CASSPGGGGYTF.

J is TRBJ1-2 and V is TRBV18; D possibly corresponds to TRBD1 (6 bases). V was shortened by 2 bases and J by 4 bases, with 14 bases between the two germline ends. This CDR3 contains 15 residues. Looked up from germline, CDR1 is KGHSH and CDR2 is LQKENI. CDR3 protein: CASSPGKGVGYGYTF. In DNA form, the CDR3 reads TGTGCCAGCTCACCAGGAAAGGGGGTGGGCTATGGCTACACCTTC.